This TCR beta chain was captured in a study of OX40 agonist ivuxolimab in advanced cancers. The repertoire was sequenced with immunoSEQ multiplex PCR; TCRdb's copy has only in-frame clones and lacks some. The repertoire includes just over 80,000 clones, around nine tenths of them detected once, and under 0.9% sits in the top ten. The sample was CD4+ or CD8+ T cells sorted from blood, taken in a trial of the OX40 agonist ivuxolimab. This TCR was sampled from an adult with an advanced solid tumor such as melanoma, head and neck, liver or kidney cancer.

CDR3 amino acids: CASSPIRQNSPLHF. The CDR3 coding sequence is TGTGCCAGCAGTCCGATTCGACAGAATTCACCCCTCCACTTT. The chain carries TRBV28 and TRBJ1-6, with D maybe TRBD1 (5 bases). Trimming left V 5 bases short and J 7 bases short, with 12 bases between. Looked up from germline, CDR1 is MDHEN and CDR2 is SYDVKM. CDR3 length: 14 residues. The variable domain in full, with the rest retrieved from reference TRBV28 and TRBJ1-6, is DVKVTQSSRYLVKRTGEKVFLECVQDMDHENMFWYRQDPGLGLRLIYFSYDVKMKEKGDIPEGYSVSREKKERFSLILESASTNQTSMYLCASSPIRQNSPLHFGNGTRLTVT.